This T cell receptor beta chain was captured in a study of T cell responses to AZD1222 COVID-19 vaccine (dated by TCRdb to the early 2020s). Regarding the research as a whole: AZD1222 recipients whose second dose came at about 4 weeks and those whose second dose came at about 12 weeks were combined into one group, since spike-specific TCR depth and breadth did not differ between the two schedules. A total of 233 trial participants underwent TCR sequencing, of whom about 200 received two doses of AZD1222 and some 26 received two doses of the MenACWY control vaccine. Trial participants were enrolled by age into subgroups of 18-55, 56-69 and 70-plus years, and around 150, 28 and 57 TCR-sequenced participants, respectively, were included in these subgroups. Here is what the overall study found, with its caveats: The 56-69-year group was small, and its depth increase did not reach significance, likely because of low power. Because no day 14 peak-response samples were available, repertoires were characterized only after the peak T cell response. After two AZD1222 doses, spike-specific TCR breadth and depth were significantly higher than at day 0 and than in MenACWY recipients. Participants were mostly white British, with more females than males. The authors suggested clonal diversity may have been underestimated. CD4 TCRs associated with the vaccine covered the entire spike protein, and the dominant responses were in regions 160-218 and 743-854. Conclusions about previously exposed vaccinees are limited, since just six or seven AZD1222 recipients were seropositive for SARS-CoV-2 at baseline. Epitopes outside the regions mutated in the B.1.351 and B.1.1.7 variants were reportedly recognized by nearly half of the unique spike-specific TCRs.

The CDR3 regions of human TCRbeta chains were analyzed by immunosequencing. From the authors' description of their analysis: Repertoire TCRs were matched against a reference library of SARS-CoV-2-specific TCRs generated with the MIRA antigen-specificity platform. Breadth was defined as the fraction of unique TCRs that were SARS-CoV-2-associated. Depth was defined as the fraction of total T cells that were SARS-CoV-2-associated. Each spike-specific TCR was assigned to its reactive spike region and to a CD4 or CD8 class using the MIRA data. Log10-transformed breadth and depth values were compared by one-way ANOVA with Sidak's multiple comparisons tests. Held by TCRdb, this immuneACCESS table contains in-frame sequences only and omits some clones. Under half of the omission traces to an unresolved V gene where checked; the cause of the rest is unknown. V and J calls plus clone size are reproduced from that table; the DNA served to infer D and trimming. Across this sample there are 100,000 to 150,000 clones, with 89% seen only once. The top ten clonotypes cover 1.5% to 1.9% of the sample.

Sample time point, as interpreted from the label and publication: baseline before first vaccination. Vaccinee samples came from UK trials COV001 and COV002, including a single-blind randomized controlled phase 2/3 trial of AZD1222 (ChAdOx1 nCoV-19) in healthy adults. Trial participant PBMC samples were collected at day 0 and day 28 after the second dose for TCRbeta chain sequencing. Concerning this clone: There is no known antigen for this receptor. Base qualities are not recorded, but no much larger clone differs from it by a single base.

The CDR3 has 17 amino acids, counting the end cysteine and phenylalanine. Only the CDR3 portion is preserved as DNA: 51 bases, with reading frame beginning at the first base. CDR1 LGHDT and CDR2 YNNKEL are derived from the germline V gene (reference sequence). The germline ends are 23 bases apart after V is trimmed by 6 bases and J by 2 bases. The chain employs TRBV3-1 (or the pseudogene TRBV3-2) and TRBJ2-7, with TRBD1 perhaps the D gene, on 6 matching bases. Specimen: peripheral blood, collected on day 0 of AZD1222 vaccination. The TCR originated in an adult in good health. The CDR3 sequence is CASSKRLQGFEPYEQYF. The nucleotide sequence is TGTGCCAGCAGTAAGCGTTTACAGGGTTTTGAGCCCTACGAGCAGTACTTC.